The rows below give T cell receptor beta chains drawn from one sample of a study of T cells in localized non-small cell lung cancer. Data came from immunoSEQ multiplex PCR; TCRdb stores just in-frame clones and leaves some out. The sample includes 55,000 to 80,000 clones, approximately 84% of them seen just once. This sample comprised peripheral blood, obtained before any cancer treatment. The source is a female donor older than 55 with stage I lung adenocarcinoma. Each CDR3 is given with its conserved first and last residue. Each record gives: V gene, clone size, D gene, J gene, CDR3 protein, CDR3 DNA. A D gene is named only where the DNA matches it firmly. Size is stated for part of the rows, as once, few or many counts, or as a class when the clone is expanded.

v_call: TRBV5-6
clone_size: few
d_call: NA
j_call: TRBJ1-5
cdr3_aa: CASSLRGTGQPQHF
cdr3_nt: TGTGCCAGCAGCTTGAGGGGAACGGGTCAGCCCCAGCATTTT

v_call: TRBV27
clone_size: NA
d_call: NA
j_call: TRBJ1-4
cdr3_aa: CASSFGRGGKSEKLFF
cdr3_nt: TGTGCCAGCAGTTTCGGGAGGGGGGGCAAAAGTGAAAAACTGTTTTTT

v_call: TRBV9
clone_size: NA
d_call: TRBD1
j_call: TRBJ1-4
cdr3_aa: CASSVMDRGEKLFF
cdr3_nt: TGTGCCAGCAGCGTTATGGACAGGGGTGAAAAACTGTTTTTT

v_call: TRBV18
clone_size: NA
d_call: NA
j_call: TRBJ2-3
cdr3_aa: CASSPSLTDTQYF
cdr3_nt: TGTGCCAGCTCACCCTCCCTCACAGATACGCAGTATTTT

v_call: TRBV5-4
clone_size: NA
d_call: TRBD1
j_call: TRBJ1-2
cdr3_aa: CASSLKSGGNYGYTF
cdr3_nt: TGTGCCAGCAGCTTAAAGTCAGGGGGAAACTATGGCTACACCTTC

v_call: TRBV5-4
clone_size: NA
d_call: NA
j_call: TRBJ1-2
cdr3_aa: CASIDKGGFNYGYTF
cdr3_nt: TGTGCCTCGATCGATAAGGGCGGTTTTAACTATGGCTACACCTTC

v_call: TRBV5-1
clone_size: NA
d_call: NA
j_call: TRBJ1-1
cdr3_aa: CASSGGRFTEAFF
cdr3_nt: TGCGCCAGCAGCGGGGGGAGGTTCACTGAAGCTTTCTTT

v_call: TRBV7-8
clone_size: NA
d_call: NA
j_call: TRBJ2-3
cdr3_aa: CASSLRPGADNGDTQYF
cdr3_nt: TGTGCCAGCAGCTTAAGGCCGGGGGCTGATAATGGAGATACGCAGTATTTT

v_call: TRBV6-1
clone_size: NA
d_call: NA
j_call: TRBJ1-5
cdr3_aa: CASSVTVNQPQHF
cdr3_nt: TGTGCCAGCAGTGTGACAGTCAATCAGCCCCAGCATTTT

v_call: TRBV19
clone_size: NA
d_call: NA
j_call: TRBJ2-5
cdr3_aa: CASSGGVEGGTETQYF
cdr3_nt: TGTGCCAGTAGTGGTGGAGTAGAAGGGGGGACGGAGACCCAGTACTTC

v_call: TRBV27
clone_size: NA
d_call: NA
j_call: TRBJ1-5
cdr3_aa: CASSSSRGLRGPQHF
cdr3_nt: TGTGCCAGCAGTTCCTCCCGAGGCCTCCGGGGGCCCCAGCATTTT

v_call: TRBV6-1
clone_size: NA
d_call: NA
j_call: TRBJ2-3
cdr3_aa: CATQEGGSADTQYF
cdr3_nt: TGTGCCACCCAGGAGGGGGGGTCGGCAGATACGCAGTATTTT

v_call: TRBV5-1
clone_size: NA
d_call: NA
j_call: TRBJ1-6
cdr3_aa: CASSLGNPYYNSPLHF
cdr3_nt: TGCGCCAGCAGCTTAGGGAACCCATACTATAATTCACCCCTCCACTTT

v_call: TRBV7-9
clone_size: NA
d_call: NA
j_call: TRBJ2-6
cdr3_aa: CASSQTGTLNVLTF
cdr3_nt: TGTGCCAGCAGCCAGACAGGGACTCTTAACGTCCTGACTTTC

v_call: TRBV28
clone_size: NA
d_call: NA
j_call: TRBJ1-3
cdr3_aa: CASSLSGNTIYF
cdr3_nt: TGTGCCAGCAGTTTGTCGGGAAACACCATATATTTT

v_call: TRBV5-1
clone_size: NA
d_call: NA
j_call: TRBJ2-5
cdr3_aa: CASSPGGAGETQYF
cdr3_nt: TGCGCCAGCAGCCCTGGCGGGGCCGGGGAGACCCAGTACTTC

v_call: TRBV7-8
clone_size: few
d_call: TRBD1
j_call: TRBJ2-7
cdr3_aa: CASSSQGAGGSYEQYF
cdr3_nt: TGTGCCAGCAGCTCCCAGGGGGCAGGGGGATCCTACGAGCAGTACTTC

v_call: TRBV6-1
clone_size: NA
d_call: NA
j_call: TRBJ1-1
cdr3_aa: CASTRLPNTEAFF
cdr3_nt: TGTGCCAGCACCAGACTCCCGAACACTGAAGCTTTCTTT

v_call: TRBV5-6
clone_size: NA
d_call: NA
j_call: TRBJ1-5
cdr3_aa: CASSYSSRGEQPQHF
cdr3_nt: TGTGCCAGCAGTTACTCTTCCAGGGGAGAACAGCCCCAGCATTTT

v_call: TRBV6-4
clone_size: NA
d_call: TRBD1
j_call: TRBJ2-3
cdr3_aa: CASSDSQGDGTDTQYF
cdr3_nt: TGTGCCAGCAGTGACTCCCAGGGGGACGGCACAGATACGCAGTATTTT

v_call: TRBV4-2
clone_size: NA
d_call: NA
j_call: TRBJ1-3
cdr3_aa: CASSQDSPRSGNTIYF
cdr3_nt: TGTGCCAGCAGCCAAGATTCACCTAGGTCTGGAAACACCATATATTTT

v_call: TRBV5-4
clone_size: NA
d_call: NA
j_call: TRBJ2-5
cdr3_aa: CASSPDMEETQYF
cdr3_nt: TGTGCCAGCAGCCCCGACATGGAAGAGACCCAGTACTTC

v_call: TRBV7-8
clone_size: NA
d_call: NA
j_call: TRBJ2-2
cdr3_aa: CASRLTGTPTGELFF
cdr3_nt: TGTGCCAGCAGATTGACCGGGACACCCACCGGGGAGCTGTTTTTT

v_call: TRBV30
clone_size: NA
d_call: TRBD2
j_call: TRBJ2-1
cdr3_aa: CAWDSGLAGPTYYNEQFF
cdr3_nt: TGTGCCTGGGATTCGGGACTAGCGGGACCTACTTACTACAATGAGCAGTTCTTC

v_call: TRBV5-4
clone_size: NA
d_call: NA
j_call: TRBJ1-5
cdr3_aa: CASSLPNQPQHF
cdr3_nt: TGTGCCAGCAGCTTGCCGAATCAGCCCCAGCATTTT

v_call: TRBV9
clone_size: NA
d_call: NA
j_call: TRBJ1-5
cdr3_aa: CASARGDKENQPQHF
cdr3_nt: TGTGCCAGCGCTCGAGGGGATAAGGAGAATCAGCCCCAGCATTTT

v_call: TRBV18
clone_size: NA
d_call: NA
j_call: TRBJ2-4
cdr3_aa: CASSPQGTENIQYF
cdr3_nt: TGTGCCAGCTCACCACAGGGGACCGAAAACATTCAGTACTTC

v_call: TRBV7-9
clone_size: once
d_call: NA
j_call: TRBJ1-1
cdr3_aa: CASSLQSSNTEAFF
cdr3_nt: TGTGCCAGCAGCCTACAGAGTTCAAACACTGAAGCTTTCTTT

v_call: TRBV12-5
clone_size: NA
d_call: NA
j_call: TRBJ1-2
cdr3_aa: CASGLQTDYGYTF
cdr3_nt: TGTGCTAGTGGTTTACAGACAGACTATGGCTACACCTTC

v_call: TRBV30
clone_size: NA
d_call: NA
j_call: TRBJ2-2
cdr3_aa: CAWSGFSVTGELFF
cdr3_nt: TGTGCCTGGAGTGGATTTAGCGTTACCGGGGAGCTGTTTTTT

v_call: TRBV11-2
clone_size: NA
d_call: TRBD1
j_call: TRBJ1-6
cdr3_aa: CASSLGRGQGRSPLHF
cdr3_nt: TGTGCCAGCAGCTTAGGGAGGGGACAGGGACGTTCACCCCTCCACTTT

v_call: TRBV7-7
clone_size: NA
d_call: NA
j_call: TRBJ2-5
cdr3_aa: CASSPPGRVRTQYF
cdr3_nt: TGTGCTAGCAGCCCTCCCGGAAGGGTGAGGACCCAGTACTTC

v_call: TRBV7-9
clone_size: NA
d_call: NA
j_call: TRBJ1-1
cdr3_aa: CASSGRGANTEAFF
cdr3_nt: TGTGCCAGCAGCGGAAGGGGGGCGAACACTGAAGCTTTCTTT

v_call: TRBV6-6
clone_size: NA
d_call: NA
j_call: TRBJ2-3
cdr3_aa: CASNPAGVSSTQYF
cdr3_nt: TGTGCCAGCAACCCGGCGGGTGTAAGTTCTACGCAGTATTTT

v_call: TRBV5-6
clone_size: NA
d_call: NA
j_call: TRBJ2-1
cdr3_aa: CASSLRAGPAYNEQFF
cdr3_nt: TGTGCCAGCAGTTTACGGGCCGGTCCGGCCTACAATGAGCAGTTCTTC

v_call: TRBV12-1
clone_size: NA
d_call: NA
j_call: TRBJ2-1
cdr3_aa: CASSFRSGSGLYNEQFF
cdr3_nt: TGTGCCAGCAGCTTTCGTAGCGGGAGTGGTCTCTACAATGAGCAGTTCTTC

v_call: TRBV2
clone_size: few
d_call: NA
j_call: TRBJ1-1
cdr3_aa: CASSIQMNTEAFF
cdr3_nt: TGTGCCAGCAGTATACAGATGAACACTGAAGCTTTCTTT

v_call: TRBV18
clone_size: NA
d_call: TRBD1
j_call: TRBJ1-2
cdr3_aa: CASSPGQGYGYTF
cdr3_nt: TGTGCCAGCTCACCGGGACAGGGCTATGGCTACACCTTC

v_call: TRBV13
clone_size: once
d_call: NA
j_call: TRBJ1-2
cdr3_aa: CASSTFTRQALGYGYTF
cdr3_nt: TGTGCCAGCAGCACGTTCACCCGACAGGCGCTGGGGTATGGCTACACCTTC

v_call: TRBV10-3
clone_size: NA
d_call: TRBD1
j_call: TRBJ1-1
cdr3_aa: CASRQGASNTEAFF
cdr3_nt: TGTGCCAGTCGACAGGGGGCATCGAACACTGAAGCTTTCTTT

v_call: TRBV11-2
clone_size: once
d_call: TRBD1
j_call: TRBJ1-5
cdr3_aa: CASSLDHGTGNNQPQHF
cdr3_nt: TGTGCCAGCAGCTTAGATCATGGGACAGGGAACAATCAGCCCCAGCATTTT

v_call: TRBV5-1
clone_size: NA
d_call: TRBD2
j_call: TRBJ2-3
cdr3_aa: CASSSVTSGAGDTQYF
cdr3_nt: TGCGCCAGCAGCTCCGTGACTAGCGGGGCCGGGGATACGCAGTATTTT

v_call: TRBV5-6
clone_size: few
d_call: TRBD2
j_call: TRBJ2-5
cdr3_aa: CASSTGLAGARKKETQYF
cdr3_nt: TGTGCCAGCAGCACGGGACTAGCGGGGGCCCGGAAAAAAGAGACCCAGTACTTC

v_call: TRBV25-1
clone_size: NA
d_call: NA
j_call: TRBJ1-2
cdr3_aa: CARTAGALGGYTF
cdr3_nt: TGTGCCAGGACAGCCGGGGCCCTAGGAGGCTACACCTTC

v_call: TRBV28
clone_size: NA
d_call: TRBD2
j_call: TRBJ2-3
cdr3_aa: CASSPGLAEGDTQYF
cdr3_nt: TGTGCCAGCAGCCCGGGACTAGCGGAGGGGGATACGCAGTATTTT

v_call: TRBV12-5
clone_size: NA
d_call: TRBD1
j_call: TRBJ1-5
cdr3_aa: CASGGNRQGTGQPQHF
cdr3_nt: TGTGCTAGTGGGGGTAACCGACAGGGCACCGGTCAGCCCCAGCATTTT

v_call: TRBV11-2
clone_size: NA
d_call: NA
j_call: TRBJ1-1
cdr3_aa: CASSLAGNPEAFF
cdr3_nt: TGTGCCAGCAGCTTGGCGGGAAACCCTGAAGCTTTCTTT

v_call: TRBV5-1
clone_size: NA
d_call: NA
j_call: TRBJ2-3
cdr3_aa: CASSLAIGSTDTQYF
cdr3_nt: TGCGCCAGCAGCTTGGCAATAGGAAGCACAGATACGCAGTATTTT

v_call: TRBV5-1
clone_size: NA
d_call: NA
j_call: TRBJ2-7
cdr3_aa: CASSSPPGRWNSYEQYF
cdr3_nt: TGCGCCAGCAGCTCACCCCCGGGACGGTGGAACTCCTACGAGCAGTACTTC

v_call: TRBV5-4
clone_size: NA
d_call: TRBD2
j_call: TRBJ2-7
cdr3_aa: CASSLPPSGGRSSYEQYF
cdr3_nt: TGTGCCAGCAGCCTCCCCCCCAGCGGGGGCAGGAGCTCCTACGAGCAGTACTTC

v_call: TRBV20-1
clone_size: NA
d_call: NA
j_call: TRBJ1-5
cdr3_aa: CSAGVRPQHF
cdr3_nt: TGCAGTGCCGGAGTAAGGCCCCAGCATTTT

v_call: TRBV6-5
clone_size: once
d_call: NA
j_call: TRBJ2-7
cdr3_aa: CASTPGAWDGYEQYF
cdr3_nt: TGTGCCAGCACCCCCGGGGCATGGGATGGTTACGAGCAGTACTTC

v_call: TRBV7-3
clone_size: NA
d_call: TRBD1
j_call: TRBJ2-2
cdr3_aa: CASSPDRGRTGELFF
cdr3_nt: TGTGCCAGCAGCCCGGACAGGGGCCGGACCGGGGAGCTGTTTTTT

v_call: TRBV28
clone_size: NA
d_call: NA
j_call: TRBJ2-5
cdr3_aa: CASRVGNSETQYF
cdr3_nt: TGTGCCAGCCGTGTCGGGAACTCGGAGACCCAGTACTTC

v_call: TRBV25-1
clone_size: NA
d_call: NA
j_call: TRBJ2-3
cdr3_aa: CASSEWDTQYF
cdr3_nt: TGTGCCAGCAGTGAATGGGATACGCAGTATTTT

v_call: TRBV2
clone_size: NA
d_call: NA
j_call: TRBJ1-2
cdr3_aa: CASRTGSYGYTF
cdr3_nt: TGTGCCAGCAGGACAGGCTCCTATGGCTACACCTTC